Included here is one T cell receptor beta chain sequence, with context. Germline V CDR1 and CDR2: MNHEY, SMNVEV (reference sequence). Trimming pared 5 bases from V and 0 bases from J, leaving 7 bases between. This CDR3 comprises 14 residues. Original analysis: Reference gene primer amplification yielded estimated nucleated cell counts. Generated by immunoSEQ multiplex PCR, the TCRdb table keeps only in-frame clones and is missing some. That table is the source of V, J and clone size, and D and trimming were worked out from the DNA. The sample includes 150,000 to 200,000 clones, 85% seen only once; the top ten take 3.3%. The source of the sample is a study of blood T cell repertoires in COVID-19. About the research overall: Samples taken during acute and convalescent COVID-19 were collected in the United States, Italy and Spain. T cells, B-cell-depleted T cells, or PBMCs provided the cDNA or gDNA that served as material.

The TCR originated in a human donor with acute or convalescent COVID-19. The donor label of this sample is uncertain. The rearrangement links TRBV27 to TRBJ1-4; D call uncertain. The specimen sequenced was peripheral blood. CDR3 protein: CASSRGPTNEKLFF. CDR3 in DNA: TGTGCCAGCAGTCGAGGTCCAACTAATGAAAAACTGTTTTTT.